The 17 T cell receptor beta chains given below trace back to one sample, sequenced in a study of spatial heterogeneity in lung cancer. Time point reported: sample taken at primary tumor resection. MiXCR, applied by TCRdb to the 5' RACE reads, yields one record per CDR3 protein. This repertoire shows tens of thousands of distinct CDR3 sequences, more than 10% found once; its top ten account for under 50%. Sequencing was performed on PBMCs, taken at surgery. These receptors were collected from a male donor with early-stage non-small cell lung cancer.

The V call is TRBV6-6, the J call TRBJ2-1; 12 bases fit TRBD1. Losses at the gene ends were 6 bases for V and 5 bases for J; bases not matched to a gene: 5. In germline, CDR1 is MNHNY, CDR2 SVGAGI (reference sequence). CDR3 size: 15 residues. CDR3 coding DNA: TGTGCCAGCAGCTTCCGGGACAGGGGGCACAATGAGCAGTTCTTC. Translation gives CASSFRDRGHNEQFF.

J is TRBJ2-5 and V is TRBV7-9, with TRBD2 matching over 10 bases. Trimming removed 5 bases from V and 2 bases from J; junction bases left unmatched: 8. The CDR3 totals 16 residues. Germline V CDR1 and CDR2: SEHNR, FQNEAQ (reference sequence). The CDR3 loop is CASSPHSGGKQETQYF. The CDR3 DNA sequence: TGTGCCAGCAGCCCCCATAGCGGGGGGAAACAAGAGACCCAGTACTTC.

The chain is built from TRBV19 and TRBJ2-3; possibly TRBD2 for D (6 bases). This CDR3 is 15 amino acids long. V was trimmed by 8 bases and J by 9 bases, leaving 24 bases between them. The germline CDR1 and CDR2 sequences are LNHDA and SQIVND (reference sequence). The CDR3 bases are TGTGCCAGTGGAGATGGACGGGACCTTGGGAGGACGCAGTATTTT. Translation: CASGDGRDLGRTQYF.

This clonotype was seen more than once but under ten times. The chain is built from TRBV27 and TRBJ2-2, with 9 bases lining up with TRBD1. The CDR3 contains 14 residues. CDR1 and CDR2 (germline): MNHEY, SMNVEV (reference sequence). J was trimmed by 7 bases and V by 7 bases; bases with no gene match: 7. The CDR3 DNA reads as TGTGCCAGCACCACCGGGACAGGGAACGGGGAGCTGTTTTTT. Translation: CASTTGTGNGELFF.

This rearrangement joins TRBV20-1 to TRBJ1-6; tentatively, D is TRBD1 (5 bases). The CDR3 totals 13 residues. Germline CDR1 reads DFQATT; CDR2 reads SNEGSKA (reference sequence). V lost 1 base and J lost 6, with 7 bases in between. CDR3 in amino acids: CSARGRGNSPLHF. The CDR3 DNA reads TGCAGTGCTAGAGGTAGGGGTAATTCACCCCTCCACTTT.

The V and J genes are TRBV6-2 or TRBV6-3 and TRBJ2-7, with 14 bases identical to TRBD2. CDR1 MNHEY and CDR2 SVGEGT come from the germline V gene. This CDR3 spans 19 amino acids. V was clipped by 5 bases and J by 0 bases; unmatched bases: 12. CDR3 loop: CASSASRGTSGGFSYEQYF. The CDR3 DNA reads TGTGCCAGCAGTGCCAGTCGCGGGACTAGCGGGGGTTTCTCCTACGAGCAGTACTTC.

The CDR3 loop is CAISEIENTEAFF. The CDR3 DNA sequence: TGTGCCATCAGTGAAATAGAGAACACTGAAGCTTTCTTT. This chain joins TRBV10-3 and TRBJ1-1; unclear D gene. The V gene's germline CDR1 is ENHRY and CDR2 SYGVKD. The CDR3 runs to 13 residues. Trimming pared 3 bases from V and 1 base from J, leaving 6 bases between.

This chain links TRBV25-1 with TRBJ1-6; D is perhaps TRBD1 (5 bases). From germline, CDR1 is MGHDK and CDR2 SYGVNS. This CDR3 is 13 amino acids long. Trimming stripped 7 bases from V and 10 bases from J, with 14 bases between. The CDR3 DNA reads TGTGCCAGCACTAAGGGGCTGGGGTCACCCCTCCACTTT. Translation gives CASTKGLGSPLHF.

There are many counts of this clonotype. The CDR3 DNA reads TGCGCCAGCAGCCAGCCCGGTAGCACAGATACGCAGTATTTT. Protein sequence: CASSQPGSTDTQYF. This sequence joins TRBV4-3 and TRBJ2-3; D unclear. This CDR3 region has 14 residues. Germline-derived CDR1 and CDR2 are LGHNA and YSLEER. V lost 3 bases and J 0 bases, leaving 7 bases between the germline ends.

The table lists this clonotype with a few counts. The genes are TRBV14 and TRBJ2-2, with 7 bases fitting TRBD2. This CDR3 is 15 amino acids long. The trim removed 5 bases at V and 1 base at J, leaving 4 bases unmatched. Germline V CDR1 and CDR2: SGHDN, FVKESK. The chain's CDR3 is CASSKAGMNTGELFF. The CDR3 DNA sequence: TGTGCCAGCAGCAAAGCGGGGATGAACACCGGGGAGCTGTTTTTT.

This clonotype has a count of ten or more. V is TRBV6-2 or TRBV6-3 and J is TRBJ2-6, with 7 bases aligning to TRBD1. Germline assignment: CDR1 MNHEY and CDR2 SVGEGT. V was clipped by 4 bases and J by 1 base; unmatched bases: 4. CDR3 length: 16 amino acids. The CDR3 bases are TGTGCCAGCAGTTTATACAGGGGATCTGGGGCCAACGTCCTGACTTTC. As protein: CASSLYRGSGANVLTF.

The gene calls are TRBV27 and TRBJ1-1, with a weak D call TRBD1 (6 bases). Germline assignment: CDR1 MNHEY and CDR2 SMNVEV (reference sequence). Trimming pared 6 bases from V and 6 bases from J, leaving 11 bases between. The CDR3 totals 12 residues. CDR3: CASRRQESEAFF. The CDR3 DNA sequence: TGTGCCAGCAGACGACAGGAATCTGAAGCTTTCTTT.

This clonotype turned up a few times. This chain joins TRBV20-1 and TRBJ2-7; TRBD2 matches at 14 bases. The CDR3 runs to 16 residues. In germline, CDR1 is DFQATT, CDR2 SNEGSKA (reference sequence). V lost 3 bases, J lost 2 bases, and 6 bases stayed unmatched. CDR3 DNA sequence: TGCAGTGCTAGGGGACTAGCGGGAGACTCCGCCTACGAGCAGTACTTC. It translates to CSARGLAGDSAYEQYF.

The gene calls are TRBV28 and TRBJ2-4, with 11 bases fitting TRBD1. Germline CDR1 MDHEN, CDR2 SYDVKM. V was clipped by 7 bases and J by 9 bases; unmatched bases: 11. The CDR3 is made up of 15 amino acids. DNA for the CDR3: TGTGCCAGCACCCCCGGGACAGGGGGTCTGGGCATTCAGTACTTC. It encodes CASTPGTGGLGIQYF.

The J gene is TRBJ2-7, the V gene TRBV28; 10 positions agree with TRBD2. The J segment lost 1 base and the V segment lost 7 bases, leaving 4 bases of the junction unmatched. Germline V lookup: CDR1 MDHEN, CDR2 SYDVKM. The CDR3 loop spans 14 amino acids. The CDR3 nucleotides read TGTGCCAGCACCCCACTAGCGGGGTCCTACGAGCAGTACTTC. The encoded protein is CASTPLAGSYEQYF.

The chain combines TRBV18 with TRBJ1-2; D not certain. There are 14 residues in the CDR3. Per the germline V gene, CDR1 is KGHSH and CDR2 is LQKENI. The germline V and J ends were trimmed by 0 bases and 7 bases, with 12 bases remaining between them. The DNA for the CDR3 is TGTGCCAGCTCACCACCGCCAGGTCTTAGTGGCTACACCTTC. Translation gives CASSPPPGLSGYTF.

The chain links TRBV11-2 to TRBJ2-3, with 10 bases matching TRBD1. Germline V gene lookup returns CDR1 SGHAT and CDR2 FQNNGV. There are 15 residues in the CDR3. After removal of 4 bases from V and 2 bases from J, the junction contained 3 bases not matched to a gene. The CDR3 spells CASSSTGGPTDTQYF. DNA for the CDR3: TGTGCCAGCAGCTCGACAGGGGGCCCCACAGATACGCAGTATTTT. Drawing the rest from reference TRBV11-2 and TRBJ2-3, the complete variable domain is EAGVAQSPRYKIIEKRQSVAFWCNPISGHATLYWYQQILGQGPKLLIQFQNNGVVDDSQLPKDRFSAERLKGVDSTLKIQPAKLEDSAVYLCASSSTGGPTDTQYFGPGTRLTVL.